A selection of T cell receptor beta chains follows, all from one sample in a study of T cell responses to AZD1222 COVID-19 vaccine. The protocol was immunoSEQ multiplex PCR, while the TCRdb copy is restricted to in-frame clones and leaves out a portion. The table lists almost 80,000 clones, 87% of them singletons. This specimen was peripheral blood, taken on day 0 of AZD1222 vaccination. These receptor sequences come from an adult in good health. The CDR3 runs from the conserved cysteine through the conserved F or W. The D gene is left open where the match is weak. Clone size is stated in some rows and not others, as once, few, many or a class when expanded.

abundance | j_gene | d_gene | v_gene | CDR3aa | CDR3nt
. | TRBJ2-1 | TRBD2 | TRBV4-3 | CASSPSSSGLLKDEQFF | TGCGCCAGCAGCCCGTCCTCTAGCGGGTTGTTAAAGGATGAGCAGTTCTTC
. | TRBJ1-2 | TRBD1 | TRBV7-8 | CASSLQGSYGYTF | TGTGCCAGCAGTCTACAGGGGTCCTATGGCTACACCTTC
. | TRBJ1-1 | . | TRBV7-2 | CASSLLYRNTEAFF | TGTGCCAGCAGCTTACTTTACAGGAACACTGAAGCTTTCTTT
. | TRBJ2-3 | . | TRBV14 | CASSQRLHSTDTQYF | TGTGCCAGCAGCCAACGCCTACATAGCACAGATACGCAGTATTTT
. | TRBJ2-5 | TRBD2 | TRBV19 | CASSIGGRAPQETQYF | TGTGCCAGTAGTATAGGGGGGAGGGCCCCACAAGAGACCCAGTACTTC
. | TRBJ1-3 | TRBD1 | TRBV12-3/TRBV12-4 | CASGTAGNTIYF | TGTGCCAGCGGGACAGCTGGAAACACCATATATTTT
. | TRBJ2-7 | . | TRBV5-1 | CASSLWGEGPPHEQYF | TGCGCCAGCAGCTTGTGGGGGGAAGGCCCCCCGCACGAGCAGTACTTC
. | TRBJ2-1 | . | TRBV6-5 | CASAGHYNEQFF | TGTGCCAGTGCGGGTCATTACAATGAGCAGTTCTTC
. | TRBJ1-6 | . | TRBV12-3/TRBV12-4 | CASSFLQDSPLHF | TGTGCCAGCAGTTTCTTACAGGATTCACCCCTCCACTTT
once | TRBJ2-1 | TRBD2 | TRBV5-1 | CASELGTSGSNTDEQFF | TGCGCCAGCGAGCTTGGAACTAGCGGGAGCAATACGGATGAGCAGTTCTTC
few | TRBJ2-3 | . | TRBV15 | CATSLEIITDTQYF | TGTGCCACCAGCCTAGAAATAATCACAGATACGCAGTATTTT
. | TRBJ2-3 | . | TRBV28 | CASSLLADTQYF | TGTGCCAGCAGTCTCCTAGCGGATACGCAGTATTTT
. | TRBJ1-1 | TRBD1 | TRBV6-5 | CASSWTGGANTEAFF | TGTGCCAGCAGCTGGACAGGGGGCGCGAACACTGAAGCTTTCTTT
. | TRBJ2-3 | TRBD2 | TRBV11-3 | CASSPRTSGSSDTQYF | TGTGCCAGCAGCCCAAGGACTAGCGGGAGTTCAGATACGCAGTATTTT
. | TRBJ2-7 | . | TRBV7-2 | CASSLLTGSSYEQYF | TGTGCCAGCAGCTTGTTGACGGGAAGCTCCTACGAGCAGTACTTC
. | TRBJ1-2 | . | TRBV30 | CAWSGIGDYGYTF | TGTGCCTGGAGTGGAATAGGGGACTATGGCTACACCTTC
. | TRBJ1-1 | . | TRBV7-8 | CASSPRNTGPKSTEAFF | TGTGCCAGCAGCCCCCGAAATACAGGGCCAAAGAGCACTGAAGCTTTCTTT
few | TRBJ1-1 | . | TRBV19 | CASQRNTEAFF | TGTGCCAGCCAAAGGAACACTGAAGCTTTCTTT
. | TRBJ1-1 | TRBD1 | TRBV11-3 | CASSLRTGNTEAFF | TGTGCCAGCAGCTTACGGACAGGGAACACTGAAGCTTTCTTT
. | TRBJ1-2 | . | TRBV6-5 | CASSYGTYGYTF | TGTGCCAGCAGTTACGGGACCTATGGCTACACCTTC
few | TRBJ2-5 | . | TRBV18 | CASSGGSEPQTQYF | TGTGCCAGCTCAGGTGGGAGTGAACCACAGACCCAGTACTTC
. | TRBJ1-2 | . | TRBV19 | CASSIGDNSPGYTF | TGTGCCAGTAGTATCGGGGACAACTCTCCTGGCTACACCTTC
few | TRBJ1-5 | TRBD1 | TRBV15 | CATSSTRGRDGNQPQHF | TGTGCCACCAGCTCAACCAGGGGGCGGGACGGGAATCAGCCCCAGCATTTT
. | TRBJ2-3 | TRBD2 | TRBV3-1/TRBV3-2 | CASSIKLAGGGDTQYF | TGTGCCAGCAGCATTAAACTAGCGGGAGGAGGAGATACGCAGTATTTT
. | TRBJ1-6 | . | TRBV5-4 | CASSLVDSPLHF | TGTGCCAGCAGCTTGGTGGATTCACCCCTCCACTTT
once | TRBJ2-2 | . | TRBV19 | CASTILPGQNTGELFF | TGTGCCAGTACCATTTTACCGGGACAAAACACCGGGGAGCTGTTTTTT